This T cell receptor beta chain emerged from a study of shared clonotypes between healthy human individuals. Study observations and caveats: The researchers took only blood, and tissue repertoires probably look different.

Turning to this clone: The antigen is not known.

Germline V gives CDR1 MDHEN, CDR2 SYDVKM. Trimming removed 6 bases from V and 9 bases from J; junction bases left unmatched: 9. The length of the CDR3 is 13 residues. Deep was the level at which the assay was run. The repertoire was sequenced with immunoSEQ multiplex PCR; TCRdb's copy has only in-frame clones and lacks some. The table has approximately 2.4 million clones, 90% to 97% seen once. Sequencing input: naive CD4+ T cells sorted from blood. This sample's subset: CD45RA+ positively selected. This sequence originates from a young man in good health. The V call is TRBV28, the J call TRBJ1-1, with 8 positions matching TRBD1. CDR3: CASRYPGQEQAFF. The DNA for the CDR3 is TGTGCCAGCAGGTATCCGGGACAGGAGCAAGCTTTCTTT.